These T cell receptor beta chains were read from a single sample in a study of blood T cell repertoires in COVID-19. The method was immunoSEQ multiplex PCR; TCRdb's version includes in-frame clones alone and lacks a portion of them. The table records 150,000 to 200,000 clones, around 90% of them present only once. Sequenced input: peripheral blood. Receptors originate from a human donor in a cohort sampled during active COVID-19. Both conserved end residues are part of each CDR3. Each record gives: V gene, clone size, D gene, J gene, CDR3 DNA, CDR3 protein. The D gene is left open where the match is weak. Only part of the rows carry a size: once, few, many, or a class if the clone is expanded.

v_call: TRBV4-1
clone_size: .
d_call: .
j_call: TRBJ2-7
cdr3_nt: TGCGCCAGCAGCCTAAGCACAGGGAATACTATCGAGCAGTACTTC
cdr3_aa: CASSLSTGNTIEQYF

v_call: TRBV5-1
clone_size: .
d_call: TRBD2
j_call: TRBJ2-2
cdr3_nt: TGCGCCAGCAGCGTACCTAGCGGGGGTGTCGGGGAGCTGTTTTTT
cdr3_aa: CASSVPSGGVGELFF

v_call: TRBV7-9
clone_size: .
d_call: TRBD2
j_call: TRBJ2-5
cdr3_nt: TGTGCCAGCAGCTTCGCCCCTCGAGCGGGGGGGCGGTTGGGAGAGACCCAGTACTTC
cdr3_aa: CASSFAPRAGGRLGETQYF

v_call: TRBV5-6
clone_size: .
d_call: .
j_call: TRBJ1-1
cdr3_nt: TGTGCCAGCGGGTTAACAGGGGAAGCTTTCTTT
cdr3_aa: CASGLTGEAFF

v_call: TRBV24-1
clone_size: .
d_call: .
j_call: TRBJ2-5
cdr3_nt: TGTGCCACCAGTGATTTAGGAGGAGACCAAGAGACCCAGTACTTC
cdr3_aa: CATSDLGGDQETQYF

v_call: TRBV6-1
clone_size: .
d_call: TRBD2
j_call: TRBJ2-7
cdr3_nt: TGTGCCAGCAGTGAACGGGAACTAGCGGCCTACGAGCAGTACTTC
cdr3_aa: CASSERELAAYEQYF

v_call: TRBV5-4
clone_size: .
d_call: .
j_call: TRBJ2-1
cdr3_nt: TGTGCCAGCAGCTTGGGCCCCAGACAGGTTGACAATGAGCAGTTCTTC
cdr3_aa: CASSLGPRQVDNEQFF

v_call: TRBV30
clone_size: .
d_call: .
j_call: TRBJ2-2
cdr3_nt: TGTGCCTGGAGTACGTTAGGGGGGGGTCACACCGGGGAGCTGTTTTTT
cdr3_aa: CAWSTLGGGHTGELFF

v_call: TRBV11-2
clone_size: .
d_call: .
j_call: TRBJ2-5
cdr3_nt: TGTGCCAGCAGCCTCCAGGGAGGGGGAGTGCAGACCCAGTACTTC
cdr3_aa: CASSLQGGGVQTQYF

v_call: TRBV6-5
clone_size: .
d_call: TRBD1
j_call: TRBJ1-2
cdr3_nt: TGTGCCAGCAGCCCGAGGAACAGGGGGCTTGGCTACACCTTC
cdr3_aa: CASSPRNRGLGYTF

v_call: TRBV5-4
clone_size: .
d_call: .
j_call: TRBJ1-2
cdr3_nt: TGTGCCAGCAGCTTGGTGCGGGATAGTGGCTACACCTTC
cdr3_aa: CASSLVRDSGYTF

v_call: TRBV19
clone_size: .
d_call: .
j_call: TRBJ1-1
cdr3_nt: TGTGCCAGTAGTAGGAACGCGGGGCTTGAGAACACTGAAGCTTTCTTT
cdr3_aa: CASSRNAGLENTEAFF

v_call: TRBV30
clone_size: few
d_call: .
j_call: TRBJ1-2
cdr3_nt: TGTGCCTGGAATGAGGGCAACACGGCTGGCTACACCTTC
cdr3_aa: CAWNEGNTAGYTF

v_call: TRBV5-6
clone_size: .
d_call: TRBD1
j_call: TRBJ2-5
cdr3_nt: TGTGCCAGCAGCTTGGACAGGGGGGAGACCCAGTACTTC
cdr3_aa: CASSLDRGETQYF

v_call: TRBV27
clone_size: .
d_call: TRBD1
j_call: TRBJ1-4
cdr3_nt: TGTGCCAGCAGTATCCGACAGGGTATTACTGAAAAACTGTTTTTT
cdr3_aa: CASSIRQGITEKLFF

v_call: TRBV6-2/TRBV6-3
clone_size: .
d_call: .
j_call: TRBJ1-2
cdr3_nt: TGTGCCAGCAGCCAAGACTACTATGGCTACACCTTC
cdr3_aa: CASSQDYYGYTF

v_call: TRBV2
clone_size: .
d_call: TRBD1
j_call: TRBJ1-2
cdr3_nt: TGTGCCAGCAGTGGAGGGGCAGGGGGGTCTAACTATGGCTACACCTTC
cdr3_aa: CASSGGAGGSNYGYTF

v_call: TRBV5-6
clone_size: .
d_call: TRBD2
j_call: TRBJ2-7
cdr3_nt: TGTGCCAGCTCCACCTGGGGGGGGTACTCCCACGAGCAGTACTTC
cdr3_aa: CASSTWGGYSHEQYF